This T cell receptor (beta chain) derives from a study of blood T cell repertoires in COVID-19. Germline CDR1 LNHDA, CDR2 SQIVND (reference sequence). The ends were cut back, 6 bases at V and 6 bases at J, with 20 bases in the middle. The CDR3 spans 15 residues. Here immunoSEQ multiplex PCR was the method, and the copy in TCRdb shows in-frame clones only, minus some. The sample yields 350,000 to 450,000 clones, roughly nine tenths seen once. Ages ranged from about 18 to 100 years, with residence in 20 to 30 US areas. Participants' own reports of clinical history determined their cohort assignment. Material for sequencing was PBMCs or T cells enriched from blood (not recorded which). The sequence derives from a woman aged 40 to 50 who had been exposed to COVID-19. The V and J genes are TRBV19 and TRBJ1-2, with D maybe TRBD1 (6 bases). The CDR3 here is CASRKSKGSGDGYTF. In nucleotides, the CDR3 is TGTGCCAGTAGAAAGTCGAAAGGGTCAGGGGATGGCTACACCTTC.